Listed here are 24 T cell receptor beta chains from one sample, sequenced in a study of beta chain features in type 1 diabetes. Every isolated RNA sample was fully reverse transcribed, so sequencing captured expressed TCRB transcripts. Sequenced by immunoSEQ multiplex PCR; TCRdb stores in-frame clones only, minus some. The repertoire holds hundreds of thousands of clones, with around a sixth as singletons. Sample: naive CD4+ T cells from blood. The receptors were gathered from a man between 18 and 29 years old in good health.

This clone showed up just a few times. The chain has TRBV29-1 and TRBJ1-3, with 8 bases lining up with TRBD1. The germline gives CDR1 SQVTM, CDR2 ANQGSEA. The CDR3 is 15 residues long. V gave up 4 bases and J gave up 4 bases; unmatched junction bases: 9. The CDR3 sequence is CSVGWDRLGGNTIYF. The CDR3 coding sequence is TGCAGCGTTGGATGGGACAGGCTTGGGGGAAACACCATATATTTT.

This clone was seen a few times. The gene calls are TRBV29-1 and TRBJ1-5; TRBD1 aligns across 12 bases. The CDR3 is 14 amino acids. Germline assignment: CDR1 SQVTM and CDR2 ANQGSEA. The junction had 5 bases not matched to a gene; V was cut back by 6 bases and J by 5 bases. In DNA, the CDR3 is TGCAGCGTCCGAGGGACAGGGGGCGATCAGCCCCAGCATTTT. Protein sequence: CSVRGTGGDQPQHF.

This sequence joins TRBV7-2 and TRBJ2-5; D is uncertain. V lost 5 bases and J lost 1, with 8 bases in between. The CDR3 consists of 13 residues. The germline CDR1 and CDR2 sequences are SGHTA and FQGNSA. In DNA, the CDR3 is TGTGCCAGCAGCATCCGTTCCCAAGAGACCCAGTACTTC. This gives the protein CASSIRSQETQYF.

Here the CDR3 reads CASSPGLAAARGEQFF. CDR3 nucleotides: TGCGCCAGCAGCCCGGGACTAGCTGCCGCTAGGGGTGAGCAGTTCTTC. The chain uses TRBV4-3 and TRBJ2-1, with 9 bases matching TRBD2. CDR1 is LGHNA, CDR2 YSLEER, per germline. The length of the CDR3 is 16 residues. V shed 4 bases, J shed 9 bases, and the junction held 13 bases outside the gene matches.

CDR3 amino acids: CASSVCPARYSNQPQHF. The DNA for the CDR3 is TGTGCCAGCAGCGTTTGTCCAGCAAGGTATAGCAATCAGCCCCAGCATTTT. This sequence joins TRBV9 and TRBJ1-5; D is unclear. V was shortened by 2 bases and J by 0 bases, with 15 bases between the two germline ends. Germline loops: CDR1 SGDLS, CDR2 YYNGEE. CDR3 length: 17 residues.

The genes are TRBV9 and TRBJ1-2; D perhaps matches TRBD1 (6 bases). This CDR3 is 14 amino acids long. V lost 7 bases and J 8 bases, leaving 21 bases between the germline ends. Germline V gene lookup returns CDR1 SGDLS and CDR2 YYNGEE. CDR3 sequence: CASRGLQGPWGYTF. The DNA of the CDR3 is TGTGCCAGCCGCGGTCTACAGGGACCTTGGGGCTACACCTTC. The whole variable domain, remainder taken from reference TRBV9 and TRBJ1-2, is DSGVTQTPKHLITATGQRVTLRCSPRSGDLSVYWYQQSLDQGLQFLIQYYNGEERAKGNILERFSAQQFPDLHSELNLSSLELGDSALYFCASRGLQGPWGYTFGSGTRLTVV.

The chain links TRBV30 to TRBJ1-3; D not resolved. The V gene's germline CDR1 is GTSNPN and CDR2 SVGIG (reference sequence). The V gene lost 1 base and the J gene lost 1 base, with 2 bases spanning the gap. The CDR3 covers 12 residues. The CDR3 loop is CAWSGSGNTIYF. CDR3 DNA: TGTGCCTGGAGTGGATCTGGAAACACCATATATTTT.

This clone was seen a few times. V gene TRBV7-9 combines with J gene TRBJ1-3, with unresolved D. The CDR3 length is 15 residues. Germline CDR1 SEHNR, CDR2 FQNEAQ (reference sequence). Trimming took 2 bases from V and 0 from J, leaving 8 bases between them. This CDR3 reads CASSLMGISGNTIYF. In DNA form, the CDR3 reads TGTGCCAGCAGCTTAATGGGAATCTCTGGAAACACCATATATTTT.

The genes are TRBV10-3 and TRBJ1-6; no definite D call. The V gene's germline CDR1 is ENHRY and CDR2 SYGVKD. Between the trimmed V and J ends, which lost 2 bases and 0 bases, there was a span of 8 bases. The CDR3 length is 16 residues. The CDR3 protein is CAISERGSSYNSPLHF. The CDR3 nucleotides read TGTGCCATCAGTGAGCGGGGTAGCTCCTATAATTCACCCCTCCACTTT.

As DNA, the CDR3 is TGTGCCAGCAGCTTATCCGGGGTAGGATCCTACGAGCAGTACTTC. It yields the protein CASSLSGVGSYEQYF. The chain has TRBV7-2 and TRBJ2-7; possibly TRBD2 for D (5 bases). The CDR3 sequence is 15 residues long. In germline, CDR1 is SGHTA, CDR2 FQGNSA. Deletions cut 2 bases from V and 1 base from J, with 12 bases between.

The chain couples TRBV5-1 to TRBJ2-7; D is perhaps TRBD1 (6 bases). There are 16 residues in the CDR3. Trimming took off 0 bases at V and 0 bases at J, with 13 bases between the two ends. In germline, CDR1 is SGHRS, CDR2 YFSETQ. In DNA, the CDR3 is TGCGCCAGCAGCTTGGCCGCGCAGGGGAGCTCCTACGAGCAGTACTTC. Translated, it gives CASSLAAQGSSYEQYF.

This clone appeared a few times. The chain carries TRBV7-3 and TRBJ1-3, with D tentatively TRBD1 (5 bases). Germline CDR1 and CDR2: SGHTA and FQGTGA. The CDR3 has 14 amino acids. V dropped 8 bases and J dropped 1 base, with 12 bases sitting between them. The CDR3 region has the DNA TGTGCCAGCCACGGGACCCCTTCTGGAAACACCATATATTTT. Its translation: CASHGTPSGNTIYF.

The chain recombines TRBV28 with TRBJ2-5, with a weak D call TRBD1 (6 bases). Germline V lookup: CDR1 MDHEN, CDR2 SYDVKM. V was shortened by 5 bases and J by 5 bases, with 18 bases between the two germline ends. This CDR3 is built from 15 residues. CDR3 DNA sequence: TGTGCCAGCAGTCCACCAGGGGTTACGCGGGAGACCCAGTACTTC. Translation: CASSPPGVTRETQYF. Together with reference TRBV28 and TRBJ2-5, the CDR3 gives the full variable domain: DVKVTQSSRYLVKRTGEKVFLECVQDMDHENMFWYRQDPGLGLRLIYFSYDVKMKEKGDIPEGYSVSREKKERFSLILESASTNQTSMYLCASSPPGVTRETQYFGPGTRLLVL.

V is TRBV27 and J is TRBJ1-1; no reliable D call. The CDR3 loop spans 14 amino acids. In germline, CDR1 is MNHEY, CDR2 SMNVEV (reference sequence). The germline V and J ends were trimmed by 3 bases and 0 bases, with 8 bases remaining between them. This CDR3 is CASSFSGLNTEAFF. CDR3 coding DNA: TGTGCCAGCAGTTTTAGCGGGCTGAACACTGAAGCTTTCTTT.

V is TRBV4-3 and J is TRBJ2-3, with TRBD2 matching over 11 bases. The germline V gene has CDR1 LGHNA and CDR2 YSLEER. This CDR3 has 17 amino acids. The J segment lost 2 bases and the V segment lost 5 bases, leaving 9 bases of the junction unmatched. As DNA, the CDR3 is TGCGCCAGCAGCTCGCCGACTAGCGGGGACCACACAGATACGCAGTATTTT. It codes for CASSSPTSGDHTDTQYF.

This clone was seen more than once but under ten times. The chain joins TRBV5-1 to TRBJ1-1; 8 bases agree with TRBD1. The CDR3 loop spans 15 amino acids. Unmatched junction bases numbered 11, after V lost 6 bases and J lost 4 bases. CDR1 is SGHRS, CDR2 YFSETQ, per germline. The CDR3 protein is CASTTGDRSGTEAFF. The CDR3 region has the DNA TGCGCCAGCACGACAGGGGATAGGAGTGGCACTGAAGCTTTCTTT.

The chain has TRBV28 and TRBJ2-7; TRBD1 is a possible D gene (5 bases). Deletions cut 5 bases from V and 6 bases from J, with 11 bases between. Germline assignment: CDR1 MDHEN and CDR2 SYDVKM. The CDR3 extends over 12 amino acids. The chain's CDR3 is CASSSRVPEQYF. Here the CDR3 DNA reads TGTGCCAGCAGTAGCAGGGTGCCCGAGCAGTACTTC. Combining the CDR3 with reference TRBV28 and TRBJ2-7 gives the whole variable domain DVKVTQSSRYLVKRTGEKVFLECVQDMDHENMFWYRQDPGLGLRLIYFSYDVKMKEKGDIPEGYSVSREKKERFSLILESASTNQTSMYLCASSSRVPEQYFGPGTRLTVT.

The chain combines TRBV7-2 with TRBJ2-2; 10 bases are shared with TRBD2. CDR3 length: 15 residues. Trimming removed 2 bases from V and 7 bases from J; junction bases left unmatched: 4. The germline V gene encodes CDR1 SGHTA and CDR2 FQGNSA. The CDR3 DNA sequence: TGTGCCAGCAGCTTACTGCTAGCGGGGGTCGGGGAGCTGTTTTTT. Translating it yields CASSLLLAGVGELFF.

This clone was seen only a few times. This sequence joins TRBV28 and TRBJ1-2, with a weak D call TRBD1 (6 bases). Germline V gene data show CDR1 as MDHEN and CDR2 as SYDVKM. The CDR3 is made up of 13 amino acids. Trimming took 3 bases from V and 4 from J, leaving 9 bases between them. DNA for the CDR3: TGTGCCAGCAGTTTCCCAGGGGTCTATGGCTACACCTTC. It is translated as CASSFPGVYGYTF.

This rearrangement joins TRBV29-1 to TRBJ1-3, with D hard to call. Trimming pared 4 bases from V and 0 bases from J, leaving 10 bases between. This CDR3 comprises 14 residues. Germline CDR1 is SQVTM and CDR2 is ANQGSEA. The CDR3 DNA reads as TGCAGCGTTGGGGCGGGTAACTCTGGAAACACCATATATTTT. It yields the protein CSVGAGNSGNTIYF.

The chain joins TRBV28 to TRBJ2-4; D might be TRBD1 (5 bases). The V and J ends lost 3 bases and 0 bases respectively, with 9 bases between them. Germline V lookup: CDR1 MDHEN, CDR2 SYDVKM. The CDR3 runs to 15 residues. Here the CDR3 DNA reads TGTGCCAGCAGTTTCAGGGCAGGAGCCAAAAACATTCAGTACTTC. Protein: CASSFRAGAKNIQYF.

This clone has more than one count but fewer than ten. The chain joins TRBV9 to TRBJ1-1, with TRBD1 matching over 7 bases. Looked up from germline, CDR1 is SGDLS and CDR2 is YYNGEE. V gave up 4 bases and J gave up 6 bases; unmatched junction bases: 12. The CDR3 length is 15 residues. This CDR3 is CASSFLQGSDAEAFF. In nucleotides, the CDR3 is TGTGCCAGCAGCTTCTTACAGGGGTCTGATGCTGAAGCTTTCTTT.

This chain uses TRBV7-9 with TRBJ1-2; D is perhaps TRBD1 (5 bases). CDR1 is SEHNR, CDR2 FQNEAQ, per germline (reference sequence). The CDR3 covers 12 residues. Deletions cut 5 bases from V and 7 bases from J, with 11 bases between. The CDR3 spells CASSGVRGGYTF. DNA for the CDR3: TGTGCCAGCAGCGGGGTAAGGGGTGGCTACACCTTC.

The chain couples TRBV20-1 to TRBJ2-2; D is unresolved. In germline, CDR1 is DFQATT, CDR2 SNEGSKA (reference sequence). V was pared by 3 bases and J by 6 bases, with 5 bases between. The CDR3 loop spans 11 amino acids. In nucleotides, the CDR3 is TGCAGTGCTAGCGGGCCCGGGGAGCTGTTTTTT. Translating it yields CSASGPGELFF.